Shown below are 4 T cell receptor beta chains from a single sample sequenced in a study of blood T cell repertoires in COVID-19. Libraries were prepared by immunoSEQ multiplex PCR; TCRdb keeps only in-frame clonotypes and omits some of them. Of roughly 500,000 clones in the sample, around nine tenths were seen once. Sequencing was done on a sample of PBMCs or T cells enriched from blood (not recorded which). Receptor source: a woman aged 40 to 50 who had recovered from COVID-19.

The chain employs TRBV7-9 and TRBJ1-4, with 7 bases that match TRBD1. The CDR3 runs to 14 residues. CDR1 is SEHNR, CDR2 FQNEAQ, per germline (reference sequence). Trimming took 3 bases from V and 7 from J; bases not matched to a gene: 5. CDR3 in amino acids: CASSLGQGGEKLFF. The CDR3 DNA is TGTGCCAGCAGCTTGGGCCAGGGGGGTGAAAAACTGTTTTTT.

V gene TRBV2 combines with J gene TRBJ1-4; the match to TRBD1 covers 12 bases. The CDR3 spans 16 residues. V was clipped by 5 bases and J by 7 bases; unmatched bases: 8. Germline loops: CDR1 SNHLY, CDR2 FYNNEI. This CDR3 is CASSFTPGQGAEKLFF. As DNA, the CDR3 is TGTGCCAGCAGTTTCACACCGGGACAGGGGGCTGAAAAACTGTTTTTT.

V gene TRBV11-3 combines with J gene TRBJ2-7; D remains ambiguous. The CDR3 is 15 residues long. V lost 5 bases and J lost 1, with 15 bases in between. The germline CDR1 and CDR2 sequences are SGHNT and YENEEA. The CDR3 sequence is CASSIRVPLSYEQYF. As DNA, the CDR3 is TGTGCCAGCAGCATCCGGGTCCCATTATCCTACGAGCAGTACTTC.

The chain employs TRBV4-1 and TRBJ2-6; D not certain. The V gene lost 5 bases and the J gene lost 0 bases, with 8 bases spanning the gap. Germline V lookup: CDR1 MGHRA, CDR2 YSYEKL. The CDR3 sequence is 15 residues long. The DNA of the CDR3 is TGCGCCAGCAGCTCCACAGTCTCTGGGGCCAACGTCCTGACTTTC. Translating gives CASSSTVSGANVLTF.